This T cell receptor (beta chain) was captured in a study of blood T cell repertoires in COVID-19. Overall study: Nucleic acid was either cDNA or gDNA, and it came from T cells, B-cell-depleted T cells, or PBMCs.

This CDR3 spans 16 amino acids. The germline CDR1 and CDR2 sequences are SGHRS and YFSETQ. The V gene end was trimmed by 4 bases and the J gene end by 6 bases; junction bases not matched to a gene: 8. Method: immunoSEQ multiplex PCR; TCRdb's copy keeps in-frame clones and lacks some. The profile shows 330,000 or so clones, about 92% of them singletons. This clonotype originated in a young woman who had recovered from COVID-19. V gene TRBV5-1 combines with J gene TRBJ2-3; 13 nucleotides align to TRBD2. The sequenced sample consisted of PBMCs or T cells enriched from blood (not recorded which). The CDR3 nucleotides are TGCGCCAGCAGCGCGGAACTAGCGGGGGGGCGCGATACGCAGTATTTT. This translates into CASSAELAGGRDTQYF. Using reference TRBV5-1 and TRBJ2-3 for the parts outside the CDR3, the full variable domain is KAGVTQTPRYLIKTRGQQVTLSCSPISGHRSVSWYQQTPGQGLQFLFEYFSETQRNKGNFPGRFSGRQFSNSRSEMNVSTLELGDSALYLCASSAELAGGRDTQYFGPGTRLTVL.